This TCR beta chain was obtained from a study of blood T cell repertoires in COVID-19. The data were produced by immunoSEQ multiplex PCR, yet TCRdb's version contains in-frame clones alone and is incomplete. The sample carries a few hundred thousand clones, 86% recorded once. The germline V gene has CDR1 LNHDA and CDR2 SQIVND (reference sequence). The length of the CDR3 is 15 residues. V lost 5 bases, J lost 5 bases, and 9 bases stayed unmatched. This chain uses TRBV19 with TRBJ2-1; 7 bases align to TRBD2. Sequencing was performed on peripheral blood. The sequence came from a woman aged 25 to 45 with active or convalescent COVID-19. Written as DNA, the CDR3 is TGTGCCAGTAGTGTGAGGGCTAGCGGAAACAATGAGCAGTTCTTC. As protein: CASSVRASGNNEQFF.